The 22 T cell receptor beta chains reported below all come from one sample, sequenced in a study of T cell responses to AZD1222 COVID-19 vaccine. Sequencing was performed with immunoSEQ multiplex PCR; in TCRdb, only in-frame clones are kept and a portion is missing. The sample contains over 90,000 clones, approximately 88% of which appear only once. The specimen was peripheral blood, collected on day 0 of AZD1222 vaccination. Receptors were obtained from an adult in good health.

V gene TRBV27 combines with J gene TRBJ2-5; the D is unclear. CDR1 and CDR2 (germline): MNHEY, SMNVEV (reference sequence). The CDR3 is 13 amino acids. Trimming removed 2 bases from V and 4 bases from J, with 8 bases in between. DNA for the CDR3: TGTGCCAGCAGTTTAAACCCTAGAGAGACCCAGTACTTC. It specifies CASSLNPRETQYF.

The CDR3 DNA sequence: TGTGCCTGGAGTGCGGGAAAAGGCAATCAGCCCCAGCATTTT. This translates into CAWSAGKGNQPQHF. The J gene is TRBJ1-5, the V gene TRBV30; D gene unclear. Germline assignment: CDR1 GTSNPN and CDR2 SVGIG (reference sequence). Trimming took off 1 base at V and 2 bases at J, with 9 bases between the two ends. The CDR3 sequence is 14 residues long.

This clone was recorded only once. The CDR3 protein is CASSNGRMLFTEAFF. The DNA of the CDR3 is TGTGCCAGCAGCAATGGCAGAATGTTGTTCACTGAAGCTTTCTTT. This sequence joins TRBV21-1 and TRBJ1-1; TRBD1, the table's D call, was not compared with the DNA. TRBV21-1 is a listed pseudogene. The length of the CDR3 is 15 residues.

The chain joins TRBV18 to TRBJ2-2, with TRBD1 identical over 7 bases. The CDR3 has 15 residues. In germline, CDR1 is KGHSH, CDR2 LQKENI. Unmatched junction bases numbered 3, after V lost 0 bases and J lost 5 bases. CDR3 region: CASSPPSQGTGELFF. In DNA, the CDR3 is TGTGCCAGCTCACCACCATCACAGGGGACCGGGGAGCTGTTTTTT. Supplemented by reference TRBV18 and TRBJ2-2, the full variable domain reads NAGVMQNPRHLVRRRGQEARLRCSPMKGHSHVYWYRQLPEEGLKFMVYLQKENIIDESGMPKERFSAEFPKEGPSILRIQQVVRGDSAAYFCASSPPSQGTGELFFGEGSRLTVL.

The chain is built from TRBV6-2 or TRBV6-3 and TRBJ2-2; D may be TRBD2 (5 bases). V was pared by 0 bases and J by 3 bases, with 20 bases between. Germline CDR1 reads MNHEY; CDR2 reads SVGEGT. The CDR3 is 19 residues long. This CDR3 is CASSYSMQPLRAHTGELFF. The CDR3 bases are TGTGCCAGCAGTTACTCGATGCAACCGTTGCGGGCGCACACCGGGGAGCTGTTTTTT.

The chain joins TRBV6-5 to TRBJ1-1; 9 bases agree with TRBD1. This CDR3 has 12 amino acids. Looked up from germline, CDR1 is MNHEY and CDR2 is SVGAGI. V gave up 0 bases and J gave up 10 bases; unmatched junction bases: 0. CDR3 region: CASSYSTGGAFF. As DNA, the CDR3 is TGTGCCAGCAGTTACTCGACAGGGGGAGCTTTCTTT.

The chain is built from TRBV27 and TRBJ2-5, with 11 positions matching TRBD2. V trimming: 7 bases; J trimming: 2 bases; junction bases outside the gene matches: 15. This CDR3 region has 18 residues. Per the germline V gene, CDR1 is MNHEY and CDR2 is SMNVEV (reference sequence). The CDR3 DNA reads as TGTGCCAGCACCAAAGTGGCTAGCGGGGGGCTCTTGCAAGAGACCCAGTACTTC. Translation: CASTKVASGGLLQETQYF.

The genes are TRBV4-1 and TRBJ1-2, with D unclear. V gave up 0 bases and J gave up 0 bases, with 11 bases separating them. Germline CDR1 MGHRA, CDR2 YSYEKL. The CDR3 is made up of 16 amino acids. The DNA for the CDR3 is TGCGCCAGCAGCCAAGATGGGCCCGAGTCTAACTATGGCTACACCTTC. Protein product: CASSQDGPESNYGYTF.

The DNA of the CDR3 is TGCGCCAGCAGTGAATTAGCGGGGGGAGTCAATGAGCAGTTCTTC. Encoded protein: CASSELAGGVNEQFF. The V and J genes are TRBV10-2 and TRBJ2-1; 10 nucleotides line up with TRBD2. CDR3 size: 15 residues. Germline lookup yields CDR1 WSHSY and CDR2 SAAADI. Trimming at V came to 3 bases and at J to 6 bases, leaving 5 bases not matched to a gene.

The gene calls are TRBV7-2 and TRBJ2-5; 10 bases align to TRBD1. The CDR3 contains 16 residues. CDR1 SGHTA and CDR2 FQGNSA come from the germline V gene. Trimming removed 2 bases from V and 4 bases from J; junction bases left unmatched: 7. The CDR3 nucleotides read TGTGCCAGCAGCTTATTGGGACAGGGGATCGGAGAGACCCAGTACTTC. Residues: CASSLLGQGIGETQYF.

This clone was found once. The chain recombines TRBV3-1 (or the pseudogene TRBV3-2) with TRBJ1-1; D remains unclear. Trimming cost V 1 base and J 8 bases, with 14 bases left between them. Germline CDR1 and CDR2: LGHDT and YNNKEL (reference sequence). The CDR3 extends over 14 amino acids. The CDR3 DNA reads TGTGCCAGCAGCCAAGGATGGGCCCCCCGGGAAGCTTTCTTT. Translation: CASSQGWAPREAFF.

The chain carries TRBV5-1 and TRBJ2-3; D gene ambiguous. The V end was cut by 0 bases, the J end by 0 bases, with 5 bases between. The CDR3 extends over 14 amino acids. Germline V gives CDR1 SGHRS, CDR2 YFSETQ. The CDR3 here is CASSLDGSTDTQYF. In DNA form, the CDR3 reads TGCGCCAGCAGCTTGGACGGGAGCACAGATACGCAGTATTTT.

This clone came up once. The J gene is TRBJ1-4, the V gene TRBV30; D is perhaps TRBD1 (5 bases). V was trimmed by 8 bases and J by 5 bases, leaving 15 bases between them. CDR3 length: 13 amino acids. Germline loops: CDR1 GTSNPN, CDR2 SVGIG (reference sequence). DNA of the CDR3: TGTGCCGGAAAGGGGATAGAGAATGAAAAACTGTTTTTT. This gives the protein CAGKGIENEKLFF.

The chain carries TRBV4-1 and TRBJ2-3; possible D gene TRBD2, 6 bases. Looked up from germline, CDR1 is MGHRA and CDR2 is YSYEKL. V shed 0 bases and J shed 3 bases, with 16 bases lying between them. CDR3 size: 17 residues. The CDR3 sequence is CASSQDQAGGGTDTQYF. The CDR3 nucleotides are TGCGCCAGCAGCCAAGATCAGGCCGGGGGTGGGACAGATACGCAGTATTTT.

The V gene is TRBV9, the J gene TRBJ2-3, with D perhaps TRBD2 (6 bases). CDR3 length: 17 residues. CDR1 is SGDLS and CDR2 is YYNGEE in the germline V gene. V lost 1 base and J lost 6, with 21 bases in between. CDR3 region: CASSVNPSGAGGDTQYF. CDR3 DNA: TGTGCCAGCAGCGTAAACCCCTCAGGCGCCGGAGGGGATACGCAGTATTTT.

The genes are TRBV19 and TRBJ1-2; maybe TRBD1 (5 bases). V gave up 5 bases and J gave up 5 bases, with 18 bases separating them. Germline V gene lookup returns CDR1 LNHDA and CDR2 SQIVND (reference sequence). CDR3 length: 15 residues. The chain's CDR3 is CASSPRNRRGYGYTF. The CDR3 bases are TGTGCCAGTAGTCCCCGTAACAGGCGAGGTTATGGCTACACCTTC.

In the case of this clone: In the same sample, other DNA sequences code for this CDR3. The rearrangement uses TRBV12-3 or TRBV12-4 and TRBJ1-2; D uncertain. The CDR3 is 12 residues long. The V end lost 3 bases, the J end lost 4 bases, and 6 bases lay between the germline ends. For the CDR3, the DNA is TGTGCCAGCAGTTTTAGTAGCTATGGCTACACCTTC. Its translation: CASSFSSYGYTF.

The CDR3 region has the DNA TGTGCCAGCAGCTGGGGACAGGGAGAGGCCTACGAGCAGTACGTC. Translation: CASSWGQGEAYEQYV. The chain recombines TRBV11-2 with TRBJ2-7; 9 bases match TRBD1. The V segment lost 4 bases and the J segment 2 bases; nucleotides outside the gene matches: 6. The germline V gene encodes CDR1 SGHAT and CDR2 FQNNGV. The length of the CDR3 is 15 residues.

The CDR3 loop is CASSESTGGTTDTQYF. The CDR3 DNA reads as TGCGCCAGCAGTGAGTCGACGGGGGGGACAACAGATACGCAGTATTTT. The chain carries TRBV10-1 and TRBJ2-3; 8 bases agree with TRBD2. Germline V gene lookup returns CDR1 WNHNN and CDR2 SYGVQD (reference sequence). V shed 0 bases and J 3 bases; nucleotides not matched to a gene: 5. CDR3 length: 16 amino acids.

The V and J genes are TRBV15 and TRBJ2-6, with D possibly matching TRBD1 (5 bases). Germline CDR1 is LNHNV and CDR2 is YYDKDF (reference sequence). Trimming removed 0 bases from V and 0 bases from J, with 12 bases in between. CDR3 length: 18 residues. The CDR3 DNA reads TGTGCCACCAGCAGAGATCCGTTTGGGGCCTCTGGGGCCAACGTCCTGACTTTC. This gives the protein CATSRDPFGASGANVLTF.

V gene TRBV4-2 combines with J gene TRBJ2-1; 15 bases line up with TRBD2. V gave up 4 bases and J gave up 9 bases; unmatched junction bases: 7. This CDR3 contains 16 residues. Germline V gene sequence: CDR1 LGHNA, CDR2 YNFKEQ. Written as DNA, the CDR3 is TGTGCCAGCAGCCTCACAGGGACTAGCGGGAGGCGTGAGCAGTTCTTC. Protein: CASSLTGTSGRREQFF.

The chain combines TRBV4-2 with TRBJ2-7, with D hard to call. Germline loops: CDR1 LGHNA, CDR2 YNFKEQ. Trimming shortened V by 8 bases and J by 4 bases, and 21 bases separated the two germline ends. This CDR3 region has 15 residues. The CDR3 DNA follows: TGTGCCAGCTCCCCTCGAAGAGAAGTCCCTTACGAGCAGTACTTC. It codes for CASSPRREVPYEQYF.